This T cell receptor (beta chain) was documented in a study of cytomegalovirus exposure and HLA in healthy donors. Study-wide findings and caveats: Data from an earlier analysis indicated that most TCR beta V segments were productive either about 87% or about 30% of the time. In a later analysis, TCR beta V- and J-gene trimming showed a link to a missense DCLRE1C variant. A further, later analysis showed that HLA-associated TCR beta chains (compared with equally common others) were more clonally expanded.

The primer mix had 60 Vbeta and 13 Jbeta primers. Generated by immunoSEQ multiplex PCR, the TCRdb table keeps only in-frame clones and is missing some. The table has about 140,000 clones, approximately 80% seen once. Germline lookup yields CDR1 MNHEY and CDR2 SMNVEV (reference sequence). The CDR3 runs 14 residues. V shed 0 bases and J shed 0 bases, with 4 bases lying between them. A remark on this clone: The antigen is not known.

V usage is TRBV27 and J usage is TRBJ2-3; D uncertain. The clonotype comes from a man aged 25 to 40 in good health and CMV-seronegative. The sample consisted of PBMCs. The CDR3 protein is CASSLSSSTDTQYF. The CDR3 bases are TGTGCCAGCAGTTTATCGAGCAGCACAGATACGCAGTATTTT.